Listed below are T cell receptor beta chains from one sample, sequenced in a study of cytomegalovirus exposure and HLA in healthy donors. Some clones are missing from TCRdb's copy, which holds only in-frame ones; the method was immunoSEQ multiplex PCR. The repertoire has approximately 150,000 clones, 68% of them found once; the top ten carry less than 1.5%. Sequencing used PBMCs. The receptor set was obtained from a man aged 50 to 59 in good health and CMV-seronegative. The CDR3 runs from the conserved cysteine through the conserved F or W. D genes are given only for firm matches. Where a row states a size, it is once, few, many or the class of an expanded clone; other rows omit it.

V: TRBV5-1
size: .
J: TRBJ2-7
D: TRBD1
CDR3: CASRTGGRGLDEQYF
DNA: TGCGCCAGCAGGACAGGGGGCCGGGGCTTGGACGAGCAGTACTTC

V: TRBV27
size: .
J: TRBJ1-5
D: .
CDR3: CASSLLFNQPQHF
DNA: TGTGCCAGCAGTCTCCTCTTCAATCAGCCCCAGCATTTT

V: TRBV15
size: once
J: TRBJ2-1
D: TRBD1
CDR3: CATTPGQGVYNEQFF
DNA: TGTGCCACTACCCCGGGACAGGGGGTCTACAATGAGCAGTTCTTC

V: TRBV2
size: few
J: TRBJ2-7
D: TRBD2
CDR3: CASSVGLAGIGEQYF
DNA: TGTGCCAGCAGTGTAGGTCTAGCGGGGATCGGCGAGCAGTACTTC

V: TRBV2
size: .
J: TRBJ2-7
D: .
CDR3: CASSEERGSYEQYF
DNA: TGTGCCAGCAGTGAAGAGAGGGGGTCCTACGAGCAGTACTTC

V: TRBV6-6
size: few
J: TRBJ1-6
D: TRBD1
CDR3: CASSPSTGGASPLHF
DNA: TGTGCCAGCAGTCCCTCGACAGGGGGGGCTTCACCCCTCCACTTT

V: TRBV12-1
size: once
J: TRBJ1-6
D: .
CDR3: CASSFEDNIMGSPLHF
DNA: TGTGCCAGCAGCTTTGAAGACAATATAATGGGTTCACCCCTCCACTTT

V: TRBV19
size: few
J: TRBJ1-5
D: .
CDR3: CAVSDTYNQPQHF
DNA: TGTGCCGTCTCAGACACCTACAATCAGCCCCAGCATTTT

V: TRBV18
size: .
J: TRBJ2-3
D: TRBD1
CDR3: CASSTGQGDTQYF
DNA: TGTGCCAGCTCAACGGGACAGGGGGATACGCAGTATTTT

V: TRBV5-1
size: .
J: TRBJ2-1
D: .
CDR3: CASSLIQGSSYNEQFF
DNA: TGCGCCAGCAGTTTGATTCAGGGGAGCTCCTACAATGAGCAGTTCTTC

V: TRBV7-2
size: .
J: TRBJ2-5
D: .
CDR3: CASSSSGGETQYF
DNA: TGTGCCAGCAGCTCCAGCGGAGGGGAGACCCAGTACTTC

V: TRBV6-1
size: few
J: TRBJ1-2
D: TRBD1
CDR3: CASRAGQGANYGYTF
DNA: TGTGCCAGCCGCGCCGGTCAGGGGGCGAACTATGGCTACACCTTC

V: TRBV7-2
size: .
J: TRBJ2-3
D: TRBD2
CDR3: CASSSPLSGGHPKTDTQYF
DNA: TGTGCCAGCAGCTCCCCCCTTAGCGGGGGTCACCCCAAGACAGATACGCAGTATTTT

V: TRBV4-1
size: .
J: TRBJ1-5
D: .
CDR3: CASAGRLSDQPQHF
DNA: TGCGCCAGTGCCGGAAGACTATCCGATCAGCCCCAGCATTTT

V: TRBV28
size: .
J: TRBJ1-1
D: .
CDR3: CASSLQGTEAFF
DNA: TGTGCCAGCAGTCTCCAGGGCACTGAAGCTTTCTTT

V: TRBV14
size: .
J: TRBJ2-1
D: .
CDR3: CASSHSLGRGEWEQFF
DNA: TGTGCCAGCAGCCATAGCCTAGGCAGGGGAGAGTGGGAGCAGTTCTTC

V: TRBV6-5
size: few
J: TRBJ1-3
D: .
CDR3: CASSYTTSSGNTIYF
DNA: TGTGCCAGCAGTTACACCACCAGCTCTGGAAACACCATATATTTT

V: TRBV5-1
size: few
J: TRBJ1-1
D: .
CDR3: CASSLAHGGNTEAFF
DNA: TGCGCCAGCAGCTTGGCGCACGGGGGAAACACTGAAGCTTTCTTT

V: TRBV6-1
size: .
J: TRBJ1-2
D: .
CDR3: CASLRGDVYGYTF
DNA: TGTGCCAGCCTGCGGGGCGATGTTTATGGCTACACCTTC

V: TRBV6-1
size: .
J: TRBJ1-2
D: TRBD1
CDR3: CASSYGDSQGYGYTF
DNA: TGTGCCAGCAGCTATGGGGACAGCCAGGGCTATGGCTACACCTTC

V: TRBV25-1
size: .
J: TRBJ1-2
D: TRBD1
CDR3: CASSDVQGDYGYTF
DNA: TGTGCCAGCAGTGATGTTCAGGGGGACTATGGCTACACCTTC

V: TRBV27
size: .
J: TRBJ2-1
D: TRBD2
CDR3: CASSLSNSRLAGDYNEQFF
DNA: TGTGCCAGCAGTTTATCCAATAGCAGACTAGCGGGGGACTACAATGAGCAGTTCTTC

V: TRBV10-3
size: few
J: TRBJ1-1
D: .
CDR3: CAISERGTNTEAFF
DNA: TGTGCCATCAGTGAAAGGGGGACAAACACTGAAGCTTTCTTT

V: TRBV27
size: .
J: TRBJ1-3
D: .
CDR3: CASSLVRVPGNTIYF
DNA: TGTGCCAGCAGTTTAGTCAGGGTACCTGGAAACACCATATATTTT

V: TRBV2
size: .
J: TRBJ1-6
D: .
CDR3: CASSDWPGSPLHF
DNA: TGTGCCAGCAGTGATTGGCCGGGTTCACCCCTCCACTTT

V: TRBV9
size: .
J: TRBJ2-1
D: TRBD2
CDR3: CASSLMGTSKIDEQFF
DNA: TGTGCCAGCAGCCTAATGGGGACTAGCAAAATCGATGAGCAGTTCTTC

V: TRBV29-1
size: .
J: TRBJ2-2
D: TRBD2
CDR3: CSGGTSGGELFF
DNA: TGCAGCGGCGGGACTAGTGGCGGGGAGCTGTTTTTT

V: TRBV6-5
size: .
J: TRBJ1-1
D: .
CDR3: CASRTRGGHTEAFF
DNA: TGTGCCAGCAGAACTAGGGGGGGACACACTGAAGCTTTCTTT

V: TRBV29-1
size: .
J: TRBJ1-2
D: TRBD1
CDR3: CTPGTDYGYTF
DNA: TGCACCCCCGGGACAGACTACGGCTACACCTTC

V: TRBV6-5
size: .
J: TRBJ1-2
D: .
CDR3: CASSYSGLLNYGYTF
DNA: TGTGCCAGCAGCTATTCGGGACTCTTAAACTATGGCTACACCTTC

V: TRBV18
size: .
J: TRBJ1-5
D: TRBD1
CDR3: CASSGDRRNSNQPQHF
DNA: TGTGCCAGCTCAGGGGACAGGAGGAATAGCAATCAGCCCCAGCATTTT

V: TRBV18
size: once
J: TRBJ1-1
D: TRBD1
CDR3: CASSPTGITEAFF
DNA: TGTGCCAGCTCACCGACAGGGATCACTGAAGCTTTCTTT

V: TRBV10-1
size: few
J: TRBJ1-1
D: TRBD1
CDR3: CASSESTGAGRAFF
DNA: TGCGCCAGCAGTGAGTCGACAGGGGCTGGAAGGGCTTTCTTT

V: TRBV2
size: .
J: TRBJ2-7
D: .
CDR3: CASSELVRGNEQYF
DNA: TGTGCCAGCAGTGAGCTGGTCCGGGGAAACGAGCAGTACTTC